The clone carrying this TCR beta chain was seen only a few times. As yet, its antigen is unknown. Genomic DNA acted as the template from which TCR beta VDJ combination and CDR3 sequence profiling were carried out. TCRdb re-analysed the reads in MiXCR, keeping a single row per CDR3 protein. The sample consists of 200,000 to 250,000 distinct CDR3 sequences, about a third of them appearing once. This sample was included in a study of CD8+CD57+ T cells in acquired aplastic anemia. Germline V gives CDR1 SNHLY, CDR2 FYNNEI. This CDR3 region has 14 residues. V gave up 6 bases and J gave up 4 bases; unmatched junction bases: 8. Study findings and constraints: Patients and controls had in common approximately 29 CD8+ CDR3 sequences.

The chain recombines TRBV2 with TRBJ1-1, with 7 bases fitting TRBD1. The specimen sequenced was sorted CD4+, CD8+, or CD8+CD57+ T cells (not recorded which) from PBMCs. The clonotype was recovered from a human donor in good health, serving as a control. In nucleotides, the CDR3 is TGTGCCAGCAGACCCTTCGACAGGGCCACTGAAGCTTTCTTT. It codes for CASRPFDRATEAFF.